The 30 T cell receptor beta chains presented below share a single source sample, sequenced in a study of blood T cell repertoires in COVID-19. Produced via immunoSEQ multiplex PCR; TCRdb's table is partial and in-frame only. The table shows about 200,000 clones, with about 84% occurring only once. Sequenced sample: peripheral blood. These receptors were obtained from a woman older than 75 with acute or convalescent COVID-19.

The chain joins TRBV5-1 to TRBJ1-1, with D hard to call. V was trimmed by 3 bases and J by 0 bases, leaving 9 bases between them. This CDR3 is built from 14 residues. Germline V CDR1 and CDR2: SGHRS, YFSETQ. CDR3 protein: CASSSDTLNTEAFF. CDR3 DNA sequence: TGCGCCAGCAGCTCTGACACGCTGAACACTGAAGCTTTCTTT.

The gene calls are TRBV5-6 and TRBJ2-5; D is perhaps TRBD1 (5 bases). The germline V gene has CDR1 SGHDT and CDR2 YYEEEE. This CDR3 contains 17 residues. V was cut by 4 bases and J by 1 base, with 20 bases left in between. The DNA for the CDR3 is TGTGCCAGCAGCCCGTTATATGTGTTGGGGCCCCAAGAGACCCAGTACTTC. Translated, it gives CASSPLYVLGPQETQYF.

This chain connects TRBV28 to TRBJ2-3; 15 nucleotides align to TRBD2. The J segment lost 6 bases and the V segment lost 3 bases, leaving 4 bases of the junction unmatched. The CDR3 loop spans 16 amino acids. The germline CDR1 and CDR2 sequences are MDHEN and SYDVKM. The chain's CDR3 is CASSFGLAGGEDTQYF. The CDR3 nucleotides read TGTGCCAGCAGTTTCGGACTAGCGGGAGGGGAGGATACGCAGTATTTT.

J is TRBJ2-5 and V is TRBV7-6; possibly TRBD2 for D (6 bases). The CDR3 totals 18 residues. V shed 2 bases and J shed 5 bases, with 24 bases lying between them. In germline, CDR1 is SGHVS, CDR2 FNYEAQ. The CDR3 loop is CASSLNFRVAVDMETQYF. As DNA, the CDR3 is TGTGCCAGCAGCTTAAATTTCCGAGTAGCGGTTGATATGGAGACCCAGTACTTC.

J is TRBJ2-7 and V is TRBV4-2, with D unclear. The CDR3 loop spans 16 amino acids. V lost 4 bases and J lost 0, with 16 bases in between. Germline V gene data show CDR1 as LGHNA and CDR2 as YNFKEQ. The CDR3 loop is CASSLTGPSLSYEQYF. As DNA, the CDR3 is TGTGCCAGCAGCCTCACGGGTCCTTCCCTCTCCTACGAGCAGTACTTC.

The chain combines TRBV3-1 (or the pseudogene TRBV3-2) with TRBJ2-7, with D unclear. CDR3 length equals 13 residues. Germline values: CDR1 LGHDT, CDR2 YNNKEL (reference sequence). Trimming took 4 bases from V and 0 from J, leaving 7 bases between them. CDR3 residues: CASSLASSYEQYF. CDR3 sequence (DNA): TGTGCCAGCAGCCTAGCAAGCTCCTACGAGCAGTACTTC.

J is TRBJ1-4 and V is TRBV19; 7 bases agree with TRBD1. This CDR3 contains 15 residues. V was pared by 5 bases and J by 7 bases, with 10 bases of the junction left unmatched. Germline CDR1 and CDR2: LNHDA and SQIVND (reference sequence). In nucleotides, the CDR3 is TGTGCCAGTAGTGACCTGACAGGGCGGGGTGAAAAACTGTTTTTT. It yields the protein CASSDLTGRGEKLFF.

This chain links TRBV19 with TRBJ2-1; TRBD2 agrees at 12 bases. The CDR3 runs to 15 residues. With V trimmed by 1 base and J by 5 bases, 0 bases remained unmatched. Looked up from germline, CDR1 is LNHDA and CDR2 is SQIVND (reference sequence). The CDR3 bases are TGTGCCAGTAGTATAGCTAGCGGGGGGGACAATGAGCAGTTCTTC. Translation gives CASSIASGGDNEQFF.

As for this clone: The junction departs from the called germline gene at one end, perhaps through a read error. The chain employs TRBV10-3 and TRBJ2-3; 8 nucleotides agree with TRBD2. The germline CDR1 and CDR2 sequences are ENHRY and SYGVKD. This CDR3 has 11 amino acids. The CDR3 DNA is TGTGCCATCAGTGAGTTTCCGGGACTAGAGTTT. This gives the protein CAISEFPGLEF.

The J gene is TRBJ2-7, the V gene TRBV5-1; 9 bases fit TRBD1. V trimming: 0 bases; J trimming: 6 bases; junction bases outside the gene matches: 4. Per the germline V gene, CDR1 is SGHRS and CDR2 is YFSETQ. The length of the CDR3 is 14 residues. The CDR3 DNA follows: TGCGCCAGCAGCTTGGGGGGACAGGGACCCGAGCAGTACTTC. Translation gives CASSLGGQGPEQYF.

The V call is TRBV21-1, the J call TRBJ2-7; no DNA check was done on the table's D call, TRBD2. TRBV21-1 is a pseudogene. The CDR3 contains 16 residues. The CDR3, as DNA: TGTGCCAGCAGCAGGGAACGGACTAGCGGTCCCTACGAGCAGTACTTC. Translated, it gives CASSRERTSGPYEQYF.

The chain joins TRBV6-5 to TRBJ1-1; the match to TRBD1 covers 8 bases. The CDR3 covers 14 residues. CDR1 and CDR2 (germline): MNHEY, SVGAGI. V lost 8 bases, J lost 7 bases, and 12 bases stayed unmatched. The CDR3: CASRPGAGGNEAFF. Here the CDR3 DNA reads TGTGCCAGCCGACCCGGGGCAGGGGGCAATGAAGCTTTCTTT.

V is TRBV19 and J is TRBJ1-3, with D possibly TRBD1 on 5 matching bases. CDR1 and CDR2 from the germline V gene are LNHDA and SQIVND (reference sequence). The CDR3 sequence is 16 residues long. Deletions cut 4 bases from V and 6 bases from J, with 19 bases between. This CDR3 is CASSRSRRAMENTIYF. The CDR3 nucleotides are TGTGCCAGTAGTAGGTCCCGCAGGGCCATGGAAAACACCATATATTTT. Combining the CDR3 with reference TRBV19 and TRBJ1-3 gives the whole variable domain DGGITQSPKYLFRKEGQNVTLSCEQNLNHDAMYWYRQDPGQGLRLIYYSQIVNDFQKGDIAEGYSVSREKKESFPLTVTSAQKNPTAFYLCASSRSRRAMENTIYFGEGSWLTVV.

The V gene is TRBV6-5, the J gene TRBJ1-4; weak D call: TRBD1 (6 bases). Germline V gives CDR1 MNHEY, CDR2 SVGAGI. V dropped 5 bases and J dropped 4 bases, with 14 bases sitting between them. This CDR3 spans 15 amino acids. The chain's CDR3 is CASSQDRRGNEKLFF. The CDR3 nucleotides read TGTGCCAGCAGTCAGGACAGAAGGGGTAATGAAAAACTGTTTTTT.

This chain links TRBV3-1 (or the pseudogene TRBV3-2) with TRBJ2-5, with TRBD2 matching 8 bases. V was pared by 5 bases and J by 0 bases, with 2 bases of the junction left unmatched. Germline CDR1 is LGHDT and CDR2 is YNNKEL (reference sequence). The CDR3 length is 14 residues. CDR3 protein: CASSRLANQETQYF. For the CDR3, the DNA is TGTGCCAGCAGCAGACTAGCGAACCAAGAGACCCAGTACTTC.

This clone has only one observation. The V gene is TRBV5-1, the J gene TRBJ2-3, with 8 bases aligning to TRBD1. The CDR3 has 15 amino acids. The V segment lost 4 bases and the J segment 0 bases; nucleotides outside the gene matches: 4. Germline values: CDR1 SGHRS, CDR2 YFSETQ. CDR3 sequence reads: CASSRTGLSTDTQYF. As DNA, the CDR3 is TGCGCCAGCAGCCGGACAGGGTTAAGCACAGATACGCAGTATTTT. The full variable domain, completed using reference TRBV5-1 and TRBJ2-3, is KAGVTQTPRYLIKTRGQQVTLSCSPISGHRSVSWYQQTPGQGLQFLFEYFSETQRNKGNFPGRFSGRQFSNSRSEMNVSTLELGDSALYLCASSRTGLSTDTQYFGPGTRLTVL.

This sequence joins TRBV6-5 and TRBJ2-7; tentatively, D is TRBD2 (6 bases). CDR1 and CDR2 (germline): MNHEY, SVGAGI. Trimming stripped 2 bases from V and 0 bases from J, with 8 bases between. The CDR3 spans 14 residues. The CDR3 sequence is CASSYRRGSYEQYF. Written as DNA, the CDR3 is TGTGCCAGCAGTTACAGGAGGGGCTCCTACGAGCAGTACTTC.

This chain joins TRBV2 and TRBJ1-4; tentatively, D is TRBD1 (5 bases). V was clipped by 3 bases and J by 7 bases, with 21 bases between them. Germline V CDR1 and CDR2: SNHLY, FYNNEI. The CDR3 has 17 residues. CDR3 nucleotides: TGTGCCAGCAGTGACTACTTCTTCGGGGGGGAACGTGAAAAACTGTTTTTT. It codes for CASSDYFFGGEREKLFF.

This sequence joins TRBV5-1 and TRBJ2-1; 7 bases map to TRBD1. This CDR3 is built from 12 residues. The V gene's germline CDR1 is SGHRS and CDR2 YFSETQ. J lost 11 bases, V lost 1 base, and 3 bases had no gene match. CDR3 in amino acids: CASSLQDRQQFF. CDR3 coding DNA: TGCGCCAGCAGCTTGCAGGACAGGCAGCAGTTCTTC.

The rearrangement links TRBV28 to TRBJ2-2, with TRBD1 identical over 8 bases. Per the germline V gene, CDR1 is MDHEN and CDR2 is SYDVKM. The CDR3 is 14 residues long. The junction had 2 bases not matched to a gene; V was cut back by 4 bases and J by 4 bases. The CDR3, as DNA: TGTGCCAGCAGTTCGGACAGGGCCACCGGGGAGCTGTTTTTT. Encoded protein: CASSSDRATGELFF.

The chain joins TRBV19 to TRBJ1-2; 8 nucleotides line up with TRBD1. CDR3 size: 14 residues. V was pared by 7 bases and J by 1 base, with 5 bases of the junction left unmatched. The germline gives CDR1 LNHDA, CDR2 SQIVND (reference sequence). CDR3 nucleotides: TGTGCCAGTAACCCGGACAGGGATAACTATGGCTACACCTTC. Translated: CASNPDRDNYGYTF. Together with reference TRBV19 and TRBJ1-2, the CDR3 gives the full variable domain: DGGITQSPKYLFRKEGQNVTLSCEQNLNHDAMYWYRQDPGQGLRLIYYSQIVNDFQKGDIAEGYSVSREKKESFPLTVTSAQKNPTAFYLCASNPDRDNYGYTFGSGTRLTVV.

The genes are TRBV29-1 and TRBJ2-7; D possibly corresponds to TRBD1 (5 bases). The V and J ends lost 6 bases and 0 bases respectively, with 18 bases between them. The length of the CDR3 is 15 residues. CDR1 is SQVTM and CDR2 is ANQGSEA in the germline V gene. This CDR3 is CSVRTNPSSSYEQYF. The CDR3 nucleotides are TGCAGCGTCAGGACAAACCCTTCTAGCTCCTACGAGCAGTACTTC.

The genes are TRBV18 and TRBJ2-3, with 7 nucleotides matching TRBD2. Germline V gene data show CDR1 as KGHSH and CDR2 as LQKENI. V lost 6 bases to trimming and J lost 2 bases; unmatched junction nucleotides: 8. The CDR3 has 15 amino acids. CDR3 DNA: TGTGCCAGCTCCCCTTCGGCGGGAGACACAGATACGCAGTATTTT. Protein product: CASSPSAGDTDTQYF.

This rearrangement joins TRBV7-2 to TRBJ1-2; perhaps TRBD1 as D (6 bases). This CDR3 region has 13 residues. Trimming took off 3 bases at V and 8 bases at J, with 13 bases between the two ends. CDR1 and CDR2 from the germline V gene are SGHTA and FQGNSA. The CDR3 sequence is CASSFHREFGYTF. The CDR3 coding sequence is TGTGCCAGCAGCTTTCACAGGGAATTCGGCTACACCTTC. The full variable domain, with the rest looked up from reference TRBV7-2 and TRBJ1-2, is GAGVSQSPSNKVTEKGKDVELRCDPISGHTALYWYRQSLGQGLEFLIYFQGNSAPDKSGLPSDRFSAERTGGSVSTLTIQRTQQEDSAVYLCASSFHREFGYTFGSGTRLTVV.

The chain is built from TRBV7-9 and TRBJ2-2; D unclear. The CDR3 is 15 amino acids. Looked up from germline, CDR1 is SEHNR and CDR2 is FQNEAQ (reference sequence). The V end was cut by 4 bases, the J end by 6 bases, with 15 bases between. CDR3 amino acids: CASSSGFSASGELFF. The CDR3 DNA reads as TGTGCCAGCAGCTCCGGATTCAGCGCATCCGGGGAGCTGTTTTTT.

The rearrangement uses TRBV2 and TRBJ2-5; 9 nucleotides align to TRBD1. The CDR3 extends over 17 amino acids. J gave up 4 bases and V 5 bases, and 14 bases lay outside the gene matches. Germline CDR1 SNHLY, CDR2 FYNNEI. Here the CDR3 reads CASSPPRTGDNSETQYF. CDR3 bases: TGTGCCAGCAGTCCACCCCGGACAGGGGATAACTCAGAGACCCAGTACTTC.

This chain links TRBV27 with TRBJ2-3, with D possibly TRBD1 on 5 matching bases. Per germline, CDR1 MNHEY and CDR2 SMNVEV (reference sequence). The CDR3 runs to 14 residues. V was shortened by 6 bases and J by 5 bases, with 15 bases between the two germline ends. CDR3: CASRGLGVVDTQYF. CDR3 DNA: TGTGCCAGCAGGGGGTTAGGGGTGGTAGATACGCAGTATTTT.

The chain has TRBV5-1 and TRBJ1-4, with 8 bases lining up with TRBD1. The germline gives CDR1 SGHRS, CDR2 YFSETQ. Losses at the gene ends were 2 bases for V and 0 bases for J; bases not matched to a gene: 3. This CDR3 comprises 16 residues. Here the CDR3 DNA reads TGCGCCAGCAGCTTCCTACAGGGGGCAACTAATGAAAAACTGTTTTTT. Translated: CASSFLQGATNEKLFF.

CDR3: CASSSRRLRGVSTDTQYF. CDR3 bases: TGTGCCAGCAGCTCCCGCCGGTTGCGGGGGGTTAGCACAGATACGCAGTATTTT. The chain links TRBV5-6 to TRBJ2-3, with 8 bases fitting TRBD2. The CDR3 extends over 18 amino acids. Germline CDR1 reads SGHDT; CDR2 reads YYEEEE. Germline trimming cut 3 bases from V and 0 bases from J; bases unmatched to any gene: 12.

The V and J genes are TRBV3-1 (or the pseudogene TRBV3-2) and TRBJ1-1; 11 nucleotides align to TRBD1. This CDR3 region has 13 residues. The junction had 5 bases not matched to a gene; V was cut back by 4 bases and J by 10 bases. From germline, CDR1 is LGHDT and CDR2 YNNKEL (reference sequence). CDR3: CASSRGQGVGAFF. Written as DNA, the CDR3 is TGTGCCAGCAGCCGGGGACAGGGGGTGGGAGCTTTCTTT.